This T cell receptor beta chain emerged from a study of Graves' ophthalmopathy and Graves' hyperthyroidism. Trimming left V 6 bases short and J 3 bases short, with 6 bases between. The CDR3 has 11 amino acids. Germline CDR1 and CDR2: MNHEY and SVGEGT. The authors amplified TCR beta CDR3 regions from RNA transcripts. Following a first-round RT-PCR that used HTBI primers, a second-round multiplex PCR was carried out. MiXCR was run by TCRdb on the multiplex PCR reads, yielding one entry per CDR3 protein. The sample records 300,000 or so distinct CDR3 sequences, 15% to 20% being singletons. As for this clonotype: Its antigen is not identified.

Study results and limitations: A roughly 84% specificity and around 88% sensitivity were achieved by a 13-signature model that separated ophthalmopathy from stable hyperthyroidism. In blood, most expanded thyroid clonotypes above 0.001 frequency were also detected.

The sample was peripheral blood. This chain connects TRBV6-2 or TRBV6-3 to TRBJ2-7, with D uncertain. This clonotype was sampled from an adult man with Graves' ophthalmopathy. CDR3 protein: CASRQFYEQYF. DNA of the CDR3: TGTGCCAGCAGACAATTCTACGAGCAGTACTTC.